Reported below is one T cell receptor (beta chain). The sample belongs to a study of blood T cell repertoires in COVID-19. Across 24 US areas, participants ranged in age from roughly 18 to 95 years. Some clones are missing from TCRdb's copy, which holds only in-frame ones; the method was immunoSEQ multiplex PCR. The repertoire includes approximately 380,000 clones, 91% of them detected once, and around 0.86% sits in the top ten. The sequence was obtained from a woman aged 40 to 50 who had been exposed to COVID-19. Specimen: PBMCs or T cells enriched from blood (not recorded which).

Written as DNA, the CDR3 is TGTGCCAGCAGCCACACAGGGGCCACTGAAGCTTTCTTT. Translation: CASSHTGATEAFF. The rearrangement links TRBV21-1 to TRBJ1-1; the DNA was not compared with TRBD1, the D call given in the table. TRBV21-1 is reported as a pseudogene. This CDR3 has 13 residues.